This paragraph reports one TCR beta chain. The sample comes from a study of blood T cell repertoires in COVID-19. Study as a whole: Samples representing acute and convalescent COVID-19 were sourced from the United States, Italy and Spain. PBMCs, B-cell-depleted T cells, or T cells provided the cDNA or gDNA that made up the material.

Original processing notes: Reference gene primer amplification in the assay estimated nucleated cell counts. TCRdb keeps only in-frame clones here, not all; method: immunoSEQ multiplex PCR. Clone size and V and J calls were adopted from that table, with D and trimming inferred from the DNA. This sample has under 130,000 clones, with 89% found just once. The receptor comes from a woman aged 60-75 years with acute or convalescent COVID-19. The sample comprised peripheral blood.

CDR3 sequence (DNA): TGTGCCAGCACCGGGACTAGCGTGAACACCGGGGAGCTGTTTTTT. Amino acid sequence: CASTGTSVNTGELFF. This rearrangement joins TRBV3-1 (or the pseudogene TRBV3-2) to TRBJ2-2; 10 bases agree with TRBD2. The CDR3 length is 15 residues. The germline V gene encodes CDR1 LGHDT and CDR2 YNNKEL (reference sequence). The ends lost 7 bases at V and 1 base at J; junction bases unmatched: 3.